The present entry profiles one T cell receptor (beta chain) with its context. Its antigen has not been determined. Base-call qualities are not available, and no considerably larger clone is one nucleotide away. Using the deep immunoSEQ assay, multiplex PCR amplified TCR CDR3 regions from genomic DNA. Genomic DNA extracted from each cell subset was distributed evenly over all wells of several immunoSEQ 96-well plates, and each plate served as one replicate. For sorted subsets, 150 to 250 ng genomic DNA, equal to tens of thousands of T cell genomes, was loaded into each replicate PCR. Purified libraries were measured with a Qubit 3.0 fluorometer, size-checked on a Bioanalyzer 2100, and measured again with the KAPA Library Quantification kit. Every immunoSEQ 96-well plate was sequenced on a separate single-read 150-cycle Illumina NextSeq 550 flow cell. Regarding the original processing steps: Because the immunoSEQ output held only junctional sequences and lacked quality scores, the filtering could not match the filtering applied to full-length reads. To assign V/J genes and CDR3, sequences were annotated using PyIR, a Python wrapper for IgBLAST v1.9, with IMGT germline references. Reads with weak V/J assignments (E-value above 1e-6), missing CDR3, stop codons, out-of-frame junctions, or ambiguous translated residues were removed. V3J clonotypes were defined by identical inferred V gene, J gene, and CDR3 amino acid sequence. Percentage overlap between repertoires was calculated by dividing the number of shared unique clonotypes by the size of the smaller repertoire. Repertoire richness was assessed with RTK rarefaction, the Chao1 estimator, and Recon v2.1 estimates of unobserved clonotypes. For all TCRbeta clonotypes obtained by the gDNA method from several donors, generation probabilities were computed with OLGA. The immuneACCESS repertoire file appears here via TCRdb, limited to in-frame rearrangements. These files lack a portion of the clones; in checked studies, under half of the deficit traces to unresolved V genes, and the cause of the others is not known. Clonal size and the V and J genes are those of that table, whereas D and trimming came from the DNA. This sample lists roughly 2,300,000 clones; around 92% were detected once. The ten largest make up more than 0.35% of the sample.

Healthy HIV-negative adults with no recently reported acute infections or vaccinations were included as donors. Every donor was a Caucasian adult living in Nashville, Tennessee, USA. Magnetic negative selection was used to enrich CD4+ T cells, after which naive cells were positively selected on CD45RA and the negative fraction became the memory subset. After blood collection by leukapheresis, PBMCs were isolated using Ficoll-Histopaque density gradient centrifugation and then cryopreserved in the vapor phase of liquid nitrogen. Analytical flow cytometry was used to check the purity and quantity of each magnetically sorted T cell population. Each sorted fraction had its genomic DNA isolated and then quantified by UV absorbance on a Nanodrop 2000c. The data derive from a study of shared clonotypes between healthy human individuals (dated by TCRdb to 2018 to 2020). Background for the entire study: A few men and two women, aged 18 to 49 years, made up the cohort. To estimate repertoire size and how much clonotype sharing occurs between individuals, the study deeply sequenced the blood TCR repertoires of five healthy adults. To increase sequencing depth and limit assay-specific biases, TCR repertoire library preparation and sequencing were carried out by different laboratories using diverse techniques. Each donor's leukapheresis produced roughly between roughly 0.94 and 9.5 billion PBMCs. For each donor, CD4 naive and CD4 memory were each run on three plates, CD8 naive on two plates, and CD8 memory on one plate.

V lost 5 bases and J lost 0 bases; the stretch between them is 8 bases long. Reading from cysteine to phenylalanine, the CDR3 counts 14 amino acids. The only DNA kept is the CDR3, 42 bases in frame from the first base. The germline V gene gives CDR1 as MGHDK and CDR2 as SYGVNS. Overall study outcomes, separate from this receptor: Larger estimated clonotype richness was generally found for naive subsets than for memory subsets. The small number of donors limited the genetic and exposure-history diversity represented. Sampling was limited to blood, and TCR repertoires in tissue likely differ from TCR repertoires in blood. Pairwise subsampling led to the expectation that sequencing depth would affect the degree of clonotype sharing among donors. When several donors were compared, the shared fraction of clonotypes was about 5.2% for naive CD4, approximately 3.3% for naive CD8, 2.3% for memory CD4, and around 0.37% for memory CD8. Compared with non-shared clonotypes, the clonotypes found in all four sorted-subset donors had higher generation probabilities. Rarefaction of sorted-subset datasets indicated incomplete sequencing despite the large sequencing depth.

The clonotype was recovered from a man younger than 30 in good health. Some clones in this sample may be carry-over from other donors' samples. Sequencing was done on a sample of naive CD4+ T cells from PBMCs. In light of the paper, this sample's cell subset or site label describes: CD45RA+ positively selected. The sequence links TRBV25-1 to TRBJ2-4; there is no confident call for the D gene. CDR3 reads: CASSKSTAKNIQYF. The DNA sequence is TGTGCCAGCAGTAAAAGTACAGCCAAAAACATTCAGTACTTC.